This T cell receptor (beta chain) was captured by sequencing in a study of cytomegalovirus exposure and HLA in healthy donors. The CDR3 length is 16 residues. V gave up 1 base and J gave up 4 bases; unmatched junction bases: 8. Germline CDR1 is LNHNV and CDR2 is YYDKDF (reference sequence). Remarks on this clone: Its specificity is not known.

Whole-study findings and limits: Within the data, a cluster of highly shared sequence variants was likely a sequencing artifact. For cytomegalovirus status, the classifier reportedly gave diagnoses with high specificity and sensitivity.

A multiplex PCR was run with 60 Vbeta primers and 13 Jbeta primers. Original analysis: Unique TCR beta chains numbered approximately 76 million in a later analysis, with about 11 million shared. Using immunoSEQ multiplex PCR, the repertoire was profiled, and TCRdb retains in-frame clones only, with some absent. The DNA gave D and trimming, while V, J and clone size come from that table. The sample holds approximately 190,000 clones; 84% are singletons and the top ten take over 2.5%. The gene calls are TRBV15 and TRBJ1-2; 8 bases match TRBD1. The TCR was taken from a woman aged 50 to 60 in good health and CMV-seropositive. Sequencing used PBMCs. CDR3 protein: CATSRGPSGGGYGYTF. The CDR3 DNA follows: TGTGCCACCAGCAGAGGTCCTTCAGGGGGCGGCTATGGCTACACCTTC.